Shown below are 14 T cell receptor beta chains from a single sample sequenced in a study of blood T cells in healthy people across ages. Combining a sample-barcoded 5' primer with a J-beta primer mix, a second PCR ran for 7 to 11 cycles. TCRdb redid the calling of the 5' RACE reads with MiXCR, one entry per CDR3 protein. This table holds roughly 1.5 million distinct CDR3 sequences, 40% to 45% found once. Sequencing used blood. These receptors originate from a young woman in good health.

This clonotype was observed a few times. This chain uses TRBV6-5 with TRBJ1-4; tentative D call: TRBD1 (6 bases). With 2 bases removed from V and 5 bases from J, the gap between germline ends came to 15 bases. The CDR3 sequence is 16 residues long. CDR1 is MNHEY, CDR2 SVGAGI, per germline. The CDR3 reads CASSYASRGKNEKLFF. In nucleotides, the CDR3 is TGTGCCAGCAGTTACGCCAGCAGGGGAAAGAATGAAAAACTGTTTTTT.

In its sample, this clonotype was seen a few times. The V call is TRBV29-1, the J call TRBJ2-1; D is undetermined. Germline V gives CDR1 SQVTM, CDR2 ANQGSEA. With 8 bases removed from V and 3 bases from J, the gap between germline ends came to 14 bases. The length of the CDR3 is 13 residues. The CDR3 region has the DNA TGCAGCCCGTTGATAGGGAACTACAATGAGCAGTTCTTC. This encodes CSPLIGNYNEQFF.

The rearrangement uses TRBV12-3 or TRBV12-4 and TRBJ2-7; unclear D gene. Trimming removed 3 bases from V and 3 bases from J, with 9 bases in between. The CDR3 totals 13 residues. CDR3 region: CASSFYTGYEQYF. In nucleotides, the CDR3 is TGTGCCAGCAGTTTTTATACGGGCTACGAGCAGTACTTC.

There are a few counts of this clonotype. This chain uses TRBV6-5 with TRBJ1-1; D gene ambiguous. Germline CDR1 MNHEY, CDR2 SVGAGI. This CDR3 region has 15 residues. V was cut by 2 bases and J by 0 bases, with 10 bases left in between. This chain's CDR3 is CASSYTDGLNTEAFF. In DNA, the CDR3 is TGTGCCAGCAGTTACACGGACGGGCTGAACACTGAAGCTTTCTTT.

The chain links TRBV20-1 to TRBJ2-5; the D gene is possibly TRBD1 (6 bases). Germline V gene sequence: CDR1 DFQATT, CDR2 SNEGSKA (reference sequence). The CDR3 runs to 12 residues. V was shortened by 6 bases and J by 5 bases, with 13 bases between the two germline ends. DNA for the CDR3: TGCAGTGCGCCTCCTGGGGGCGAGACCCAGTACTTC. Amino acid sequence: CSAPPGGETQYF.

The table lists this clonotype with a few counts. The DNA of the CDR3 is TGTGCCAGCAGTCGCCTCGTGCAAGCCAAAAACATTCAGTACTTC. Protein sequence: CASSRLVQAKNIQYF. The J gene is TRBJ2-4, the V gene TRBV27, with unresolved D. The V gene lost 5 bases and the J gene lost 0 bases, with 11 bases spanning the gap. This CDR3 has 15 amino acids. Germline V gene data show CDR1 as MNHEY and CDR2 as SMNVEV (reference sequence).

The CDR3 DNA reads TGTGCCATCAGTGCGGCCCTGACAGGGCACACAGATACGCAGTATTTT. It codes for CAISAALTGHTDTQYF. V usage is TRBV10-3 and J usage is TRBJ2-3; 7 bases line up with TRBD1. J lost 2 bases, V lost 4 bases, and 9 bases had no gene match. Germline V gene data show CDR1 as ENHRY and CDR2 as SYGVKD. The CDR3 is made up of 16 amino acids.

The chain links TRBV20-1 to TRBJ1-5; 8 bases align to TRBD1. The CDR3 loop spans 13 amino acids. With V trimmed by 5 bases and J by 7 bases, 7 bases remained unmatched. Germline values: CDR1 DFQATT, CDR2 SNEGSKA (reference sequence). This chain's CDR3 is CSAPTGVRQPQHF. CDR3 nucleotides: TGCAGTGCTCCGACAGGGGTCAGGCAGCCCCAGCATTTT.

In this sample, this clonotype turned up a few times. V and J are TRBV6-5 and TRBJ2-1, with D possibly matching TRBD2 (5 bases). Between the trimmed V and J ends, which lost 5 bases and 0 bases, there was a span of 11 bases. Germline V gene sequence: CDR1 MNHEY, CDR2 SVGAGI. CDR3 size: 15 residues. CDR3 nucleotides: TGTGCCAGCAGTCCACCGGGATACTCCTACAATGAGCAGTTCTTC. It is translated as CASSPPGYSYNEQFF.

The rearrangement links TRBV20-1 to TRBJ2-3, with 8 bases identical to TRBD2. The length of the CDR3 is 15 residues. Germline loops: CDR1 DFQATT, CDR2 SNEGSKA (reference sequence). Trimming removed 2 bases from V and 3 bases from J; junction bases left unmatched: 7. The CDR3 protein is CSARPYSGVTDTQYF. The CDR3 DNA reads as TGCAGTGCTAGACCGTATAGCGGGGTGACAGATACGCAGTATTTT.

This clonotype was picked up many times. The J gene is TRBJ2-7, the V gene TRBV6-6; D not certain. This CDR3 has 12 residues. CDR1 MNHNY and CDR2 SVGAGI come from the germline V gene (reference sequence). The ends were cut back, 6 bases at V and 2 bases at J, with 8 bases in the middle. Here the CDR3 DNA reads TGTGCCAGCAGGGTCGACACCTACGAGCAGTACTTC. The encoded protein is CASRVDTYEQYF.

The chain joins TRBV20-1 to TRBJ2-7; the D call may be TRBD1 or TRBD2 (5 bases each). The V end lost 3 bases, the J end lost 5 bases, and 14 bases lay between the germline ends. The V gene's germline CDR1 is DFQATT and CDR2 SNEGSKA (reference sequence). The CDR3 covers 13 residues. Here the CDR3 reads CSASKDGDHEQYF. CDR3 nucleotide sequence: TGCAGTGCTAGTAAGGACGGGGACCACGAGCAGTACTTC.

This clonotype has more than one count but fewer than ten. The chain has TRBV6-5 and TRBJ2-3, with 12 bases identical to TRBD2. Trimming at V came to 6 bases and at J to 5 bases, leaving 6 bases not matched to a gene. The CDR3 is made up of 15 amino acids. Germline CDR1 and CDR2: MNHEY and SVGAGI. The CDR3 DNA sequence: TGTGCCAGCAGCCGCGGACTAGCGGGGAGAGATACGCAGTATTTT. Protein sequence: CASSRGLAGRDTQYF.

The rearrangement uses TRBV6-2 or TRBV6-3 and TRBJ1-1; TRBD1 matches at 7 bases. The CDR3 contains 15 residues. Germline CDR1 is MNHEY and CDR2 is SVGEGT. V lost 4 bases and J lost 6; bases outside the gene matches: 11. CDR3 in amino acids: CASSSPGTALPEAFF. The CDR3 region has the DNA TGTGCCAGCAGTTCACCCGGGACAGCCCTTCCTGAAGCTTTCTTT.